A selection of T cell receptor beta chains follows, all from one sample in a study of beta chain features in type 1 diabetes. Libraries were prepared by immunoSEQ multiplex PCR; TCRdb keeps only in-frame clonotypes and omits some of them. The repertoire consists of 630,000 or so clones, with around 15% occurring once and the leading ten covering 0.035% to 0.045%. Sequenced material: naive CD4+ T cells from blood. Receptors were obtained from a man between 18 and 35 years old with type 1 diabetes. The CDR3 runs from the conserved cysteine through the conserved F or W. A D gene is named only where the DNA matches it firmly. Size values are once, few and many counts, or a class for expanded clones, and some rows have none.

TRBV5-1	.	TRBJ2-5	.	CASRGGQETQYF	TGCGCCAGCAGAGGTGGCCAAGAGACCCAGTACTTC
TRBV5-1	TRBD1	TRBJ2-1	.	CASSDGQGAGNEQFF	TGCGCCAGCAGCGACGGACAGGGGGCTGGTAATGAGCAGTTCTTC
TRBV2	.	TRBJ1-2	.	CASSDDRPYTF	TGTGCCAGCAGTGACGACAGGCCTTACACCTTC
TRBV29-1	.	TRBJ2-3	few	CSVGGQGSGDTQYF	TGCAGCGTTGGAGGGCAGGGGTCCGGAGATACGCAGTATTTT
TRBV20-1	TRBD2	TRBJ2-1	few	CSAKREDEQFF	TGCAGTGCAAAGCGGGAGGATGAGCAGTTCTTC
TRBV5-1	.	TRBJ2-3	few	CASSLDRADTDTQYF	TGCGCCAGCAGCTTGGACCGGGCGGACACAGATACGCAGTATTTT
TRBV6-1	TRBD1	TRBJ2-7	few	CATGTDSYEQYF	TGTGCCACTGGGACAGACAGCTACGAGCAGTACTTC
TRBV7-9	TRBD2	TRBJ2-3	.	CASSPTSGGFTDTQYF	TGTGCCAGCAGCCCGACTAGCGGGGGTTTCACAGATACGCAGTATTTT
TRBV5-1	.	TRBJ2-7	.	CASSLWGSSYEQYF	TGCGCCAGCAGCTTGTGGGGAAGCTCCTACGAGCAGTACTTC
TRBV29-1	.	TRBJ2-1	.	CSVGGVGSSYNEQFF	TGCAGCGTTGGGGGGGTCGGGAGCTCCTACAATGAGCAGTTCTTC
TRBV18	TRBD2	TRBJ2-1	.	CASSPSGTSMSEQFF	TGTGCCAGCTCACCCTCCGGGACTAGCATGAGTGAGCAGTTCTTC
TRBV11-1	.	TRBJ1-2	few	CASSLTEGYYGYTF	TGTGCCAGCAGCTTAACAGAGGGGTACTATGGCTACACCTTC
TRBV5-1	.	TRBJ2-5	few	CASSVAGQKETQYF	TGCGCCAGCAGTGTGGCTGGACAGAAAGAGACCCAGTACTTC
TRBV5-4	.	TRBJ1-2	.	CASSFEGYGYTF	TGTGCCAGCAGCTTTGAGGGCTATGGCTACACCTTC
TRBV9	.	TRBJ2-2	few	CASSKVDGELFF	TGTGCCAGCAGCAAAGTGGACGGGGAGCTGTTTTTT
TRBV15	TRBD2	TRBJ2-1	few	CATSRDLPSETSGSFNEQFF	TGTGCCACCAGCAGAGATCTGCCGAGCGAGACTAGCGGGAGTTTCAATGAGCAGTTCTTC
TRBV10-3	TRBD2	TRBJ2-5	.	CAISLAGGNQETQYF	TGTGCCATCAGCCTAGCGGGAGGGAACCAAGAGACCCAGTACTTC
TRBV30	.	TRBJ2-7	few	CAWREPGRGSYEQYF	TGTGCCTGGAGGGAACCGGGACGGGGCTCCTACGAGCAGTACTTC
TRBV6-5	TRBD1	TRBJ1-3	few	CASTRDRFGGNTIYF	TGTGCCAGCACCAGGGACAGGTTTGGAGGAAACACCATATATTTT
TRBV30	TRBD2	TRBJ2-7	.	CAWGLAGVKGYEQYF	TGTGCATGGGGGCTAGCGGGAGTCAAGGGCTACGAGCAGTACTTC
TRBV30	.	TRBJ2-1	.	CAWSGVTSYNEQFF	TGTGCCTGGAGTGGGGTTACCTCCTACAATGAGCAGTTCTTC
TRBV10-3	TRBD2	TRBJ2-3	few	CAITRTSGDTQYF	TGTGCCATCACCCGGACTAGCGGAGATACGCAGTATTTT
TRBV5-1	.	TRBJ2-5	.	CASSSGTVQETQYF	TGCGCCAGCAGCAGTGGGACGGTCCAAGAGACCCAGTACTTC
TRBV30	TRBD1	TRBJ1-6	.	CAWSRIGGSENSPLHF	TGTGCCTGGAGTAGAATAGGGGGCAGTGAGAATTCACCCCTCCACTTT
TRBV6-1	.	TRBJ2-1	.	CASSGTIYNEQFF	TGTGCCAGCAGTGGGACAATCTACAATGAGCAGTTCTTC
TRBV19	.	TRBJ1-5	few	CASSSQGDQPQHF	TGTGCCAGTAGTTCCCAGGGCGATCAGCCCCAGCATTTT
TRBV7-2	TRBD2	TRBJ2-1	once	CASSSNSGSQYNEQFF	TGTGCCAGCAGCTCCAATAGCGGGAGTCAATACAATGAGCAGTTCTTC
TRBV11-2	.	TRBJ1-6	.	CASSLDNSPLHF	TGTGCCAGCAGCTTAGATAATTCACCCCTCCACTTT
TRBV5-1	TRBD1	TRBJ1-2	few	CASSLGQGPSFYGYTF	TGCGCCAGCAGCTTGGGACAGGGGCCTTCTTTTTATGGCTACACCTTC
TRBV7-2	.	TRBJ1-2	.	CASSLGRGPENYTF	TGTGCCAGCAGCTTAGGCAGGGGACCCGAAAACTACACCTTC
TRBV6-1	TRBD2	TRBJ2-1	few	CASSRAGGGINEQFF	TGTGCCAGCTCCCGTGCGGGAGGGGGAATCAATGAGCAGTTCTTC
TRBV29-1	TRBD2	TRBJ2-7	few	CSVLGGGPLYEQYF	TGCAGCGTCCTGGGGGGGGGACCCCTCTACGAGCAGTACTTC
TRBV7-2	TRBD1	TRBJ1-1	.	CASSLQGAVNTEAFF	TGTGCCAGCAGCCTCCAGGGGGCGGTGAACACTGAAGCTTTCTTT